The 3 T cell receptor beta chains below were found in one sample sequenced in a study of sequential checkpoint blockade in melanoma. This sample's treatment: randomized to nivolumab then ipilimumab (arm A) or the reverse (arm B). Assay used: immunoSEQ multiplex PCR; TCRdb lists only in-frame clones, some missing. This sample has about 3,100 clones, with around 53% found just once. The starting material was CD8+ T cells sorted from blood (inferred from file names), obtained from a patient given nivolumab and ipilimumab in sequence. The receptors come from a human donor with melanoma.

The chain combines TRBV5-4 with TRBJ2-7; a possible D gene is TRBD1 (5 bases). The V gene lost 3 bases and the J gene lost 6 bases, with 13 bases spanning the gap. This CDR3 has 13 amino acids. The germline CDR1 and CDR2 sequences are SGHNT and YYREEE (reference sequence). The CDR3 is CASSYRTAGEQYF. The CDR3, as DNA: TGTGCCAGCAGCTACAGGACGGCTGGCGAGCAGTACTTC.

This clone is judged medium-sized. This chain uses TRBV2 with TRBJ2-7; D is undetermined. The CDR3 covers 13 residues. Germline V gene sequence: CDR1 SNHLY, CDR2 FYNNEI. V lost 6 bases and J 3 bases, leaving 12 bases between the germline ends. CDR3 sequence: CASRTRPGYEQYF. Here the CDR3 DNA reads TGTGCCAGCAGGACGCGCCCGGGCTACGAGCAGTACTTC.

The chain recombines TRBV7-6 with TRBJ1-6, with D possibly TRBD1 on 5 matching bases. Germline V gene sequence: CDR1 SGHVS, CDR2 FNYEAQ. The CDR3 has 15 amino acids. Deletions cut 5 bases from V and 9 bases from J, with 17 bases between. CDR3 coding DNA: TGTGCCAGCAGCCCTTCCCAGGGTTACGGTTCACCCCTCCACTTT. It encodes CASSPSQGYGSPLHF.